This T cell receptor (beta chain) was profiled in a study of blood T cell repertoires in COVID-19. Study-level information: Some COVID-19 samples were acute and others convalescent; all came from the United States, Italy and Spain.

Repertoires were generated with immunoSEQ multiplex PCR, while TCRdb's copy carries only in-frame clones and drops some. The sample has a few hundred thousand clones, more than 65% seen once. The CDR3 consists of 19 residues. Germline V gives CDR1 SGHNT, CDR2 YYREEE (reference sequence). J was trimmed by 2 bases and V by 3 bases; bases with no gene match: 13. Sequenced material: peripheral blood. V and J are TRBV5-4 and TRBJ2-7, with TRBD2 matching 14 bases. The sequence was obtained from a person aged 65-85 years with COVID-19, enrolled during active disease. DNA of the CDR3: TGTGCCAGCAGCTCGAGAAGGACTAGCGGGAGGCTCCCAGCCTACGAGCAGTACTTC. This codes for CASSSRRTSGRLPAYEQYF.